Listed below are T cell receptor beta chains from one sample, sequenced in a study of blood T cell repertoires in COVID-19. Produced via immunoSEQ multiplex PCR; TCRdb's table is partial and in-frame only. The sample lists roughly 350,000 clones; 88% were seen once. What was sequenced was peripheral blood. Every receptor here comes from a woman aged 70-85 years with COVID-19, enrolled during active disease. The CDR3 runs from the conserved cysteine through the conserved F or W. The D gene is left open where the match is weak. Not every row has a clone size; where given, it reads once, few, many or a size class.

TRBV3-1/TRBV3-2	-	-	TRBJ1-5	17	CASSQAPGTYSNQPQHF	TGTGCCAGCAGCCAAGCCCCAGGGACTTATAGCAATCAGCCCCAGCATTTT
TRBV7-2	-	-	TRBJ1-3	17	CASSLALTGSSGNTIYF	TGTGCCAGCAGCTTAGCGCTAACAGGCAGCTCTGGAAACACCATATATTTT
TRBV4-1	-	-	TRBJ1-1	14	CASSQEASNTEAFF	TGCGCCAGCAGCCAAGAGGCCTCGAACACTGAAGCTTTCTTT
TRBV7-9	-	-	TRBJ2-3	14	CASTLRQDTDTQYF	TGTGCCAGCACCCTCCGGCAGGACACAGATACGCAGTATTTT
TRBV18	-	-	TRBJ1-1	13	CASSSAVESEAFF	TGTGCCAGCTCATCCGCCGTGGAGAGCGAAGCTTTCTTT
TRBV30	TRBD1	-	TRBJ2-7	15	CAWSPMGDRGNEQYF	TGTGCCTGGAGTCCTATGGGGGACAGGGGTAATGAGCAGTACTTC
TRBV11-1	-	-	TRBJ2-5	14	CASSFASYGETQYF	TGTGCCAGCAGCTTCGCAAGCTACGGGGAGACCCAGTACTTC
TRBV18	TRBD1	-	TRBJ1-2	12	CASSSEGGGYTF	TGTGCCAGCTCCTCGGAAGGGGGCGGCTACACCTTC
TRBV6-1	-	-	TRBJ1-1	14	CASSEAGTNTEAFF	TGTGCCAGCAGTGAGGCGGGCACCAACACTGAAGCTTTCTTT
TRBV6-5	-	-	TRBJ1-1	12	CASSRGNTEAFF	TGTGCCAGCAGTAGGGGGAACACTGAAGCTTTCTTT
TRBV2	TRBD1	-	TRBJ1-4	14	CASRDRGIYEKLFF	TGTGCCAGCCGCGACAGGGGAATCTATGAAAAACTGTTTTTT
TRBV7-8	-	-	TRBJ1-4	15	CASSLEGATNEKLFF	TGTGCCAGCAGCTTAGAGGGGGCAACTAATGAAAAACTGTTTTTT
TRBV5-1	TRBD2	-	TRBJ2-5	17	CASSLGLAGDFQETQYF	TGCGCCAGCAGCTTGGGTCTAGCGGGGGATTTTCAAGAGACCCAGTACTTC
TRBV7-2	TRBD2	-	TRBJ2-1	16	CASSLSLAGGNNEQFF	TGTGCCAGCAGCTTGTCGCTAGCGGGGGGAAACAATGAGCAGTTCTTC
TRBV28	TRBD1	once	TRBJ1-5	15	CASSLETGAVEPQHF	TGTGCCAGCAGTTTGGAAACAGGGGCCGTTGAGCCCCAGCATTTT
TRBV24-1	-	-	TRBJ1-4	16	CATSEGGRGTNEKLFF	TGTGCCACCAGTGAGGGGGGACGGGGAACTAATGAAAAACTGTTTTTT
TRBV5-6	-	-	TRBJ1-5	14	CASSSGYSNQPQHF	TGTGCCAGCAGCTCGGGGTATAGCAATCAGCCCCAGCATTTT
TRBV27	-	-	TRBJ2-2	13	CASSPRNTGELFF	TGTGCCAGCAGTCCCAGAAACACCGGGGAGCTGTTTTTT
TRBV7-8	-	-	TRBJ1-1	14	CASSPTGMNTEAFF	TGTGCCAGCAGCCCAACAGGTATGAACACTGAAGCTTTCTTT
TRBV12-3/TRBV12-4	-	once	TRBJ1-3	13	CASSYRAGNTIYF	TGTGCCAGCAGTTACAGGGCTGGAAACACCATATATTTT
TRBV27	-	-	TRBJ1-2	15	CASSPSDRPLYGYTF	TGTGCCAGCAGTCCCTCGGACAGACCCCTTTATGGCTACACCTTC
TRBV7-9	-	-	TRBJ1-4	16	CASSDPLRGGLEKLFF	TGTGCCAGCAGCGATCCCTTGAGGGGGGGCTTGGAAAAACTGTTTTTT
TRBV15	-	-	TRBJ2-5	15	CATSSGGVRLETQYF	TGTGCCACCAGCAGTGGAGGGGTCCGACTAGAGACCCAGTACTTC
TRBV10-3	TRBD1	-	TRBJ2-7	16	CAISNLGGTGSYEQYF	TGTGCCATCAGTAACCTCGGAGGGACAGGGTCCTACGAGCAGTACTTC
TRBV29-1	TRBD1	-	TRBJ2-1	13	CSVQGMSYNEQFF	TGCAGCGTACAGGGGATGTCCTACAATGAGCAGTTCTTC
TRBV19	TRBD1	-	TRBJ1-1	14	CASSKDRGGTEAFF	TGTGCCAGTAGTAAGGACAGGGGAGGGACTGAAGCTTTCTTT
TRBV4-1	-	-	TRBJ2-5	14	CASSQARQQETQYF	TGCGCCAGCAGCCAAGCTCGCCAGCAAGAGACCCAGTACTTC
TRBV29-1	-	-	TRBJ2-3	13	CSVETTGTDTQYF	TGCAGCGTTGAGACAACAGGGACAGATACGCAGTATTTT
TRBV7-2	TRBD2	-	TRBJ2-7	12	CASSPTSGEQYF	TGTGCCAGCAGCCCGACTAGCGGCGAGCAGTACTTC
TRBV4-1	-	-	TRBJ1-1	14	CASSRSTVNTEAFF	TGCGCCAGCAGCCGTTCGACAGTAAACACTGAAGCTTTCTTT
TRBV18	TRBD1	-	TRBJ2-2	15	CASSPGQGAFGELFF	TGTGCCAGCTCACCTGGACAGGGGGCCTTCGGGGAGCTGTTTTTT
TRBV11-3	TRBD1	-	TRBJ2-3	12	CASSLTGGAQYF	TGTGCCAGCAGCCTGACAGGGGGCGCGCAGTATTTT
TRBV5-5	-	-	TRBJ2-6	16	CASSLAGVSGANVLTF	TGTGCCAGCAGCTTGGCCGGGGTCTCTGGGGCCAACGTCCTGACTTTC
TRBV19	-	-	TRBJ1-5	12	CASKQGNQPQHF	TGTGCCAGCAAACAGGGAAATCAGCCCCAGCATTTT
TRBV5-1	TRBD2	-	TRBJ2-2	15	CASTPQAGGGGELFF	TGCGCCAGCACCCCGCAAGCGGGGGGCGGCGGGGAGCTGTTTTTT
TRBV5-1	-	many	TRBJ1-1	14	CASSLDGMNTEAFF	TGCGCCAGCAGCTTGGACGGGATGAACACTGAAGCTTTCTTT
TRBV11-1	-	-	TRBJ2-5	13	CASSFTVQETQYF	TGTGCCAGCAGCTTTACGGTCCAAGAGACCCAGTACTTC
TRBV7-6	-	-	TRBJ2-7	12	CASSLDTYEQYF	TGTGCCAGCAGCTTGGACACTTACGAGCAGTACTTC
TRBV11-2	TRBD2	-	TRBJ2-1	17	CASSLGHPSGGAYEQFF	TGTGCCAGCAGCTTAGGCCACCCTAGCGGGGGGGCGTATGAGCAGTTCTTC
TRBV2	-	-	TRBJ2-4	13	CASSEGRGDIQYF	TGTGCCAGCAGTGAAGGCAGGGGAGACATTCAGTACTTC
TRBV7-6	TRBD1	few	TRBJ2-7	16	CASSLDLRQGNDEQYF	TGTGCCAGCAGCTTAGACCTTCGACAGGGTAACGACGAGCAGTACTTC
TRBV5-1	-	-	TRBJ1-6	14	CASSLDSINSPLHF	TGCGCCAGCAGCTTGGATTCTATCAATTCACCCCTCCACTTT
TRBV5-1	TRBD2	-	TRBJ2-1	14	CASSKAGGRDEQFF	TGCGCCAGCAGCAAAGCGGGGGGGCGGGATGAGCAGTTCTTC
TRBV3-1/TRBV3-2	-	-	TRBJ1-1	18	CASSQGGSWVPMNTEAFF	TGTGCCAGCAGCCAAGGCGGGAGCTGGGTCCCCATGAACACTGAAGCTTTCTTT
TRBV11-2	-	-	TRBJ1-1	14	CASTRGGRNTEAFF	TGTGCCAGCACCCGGGGGGGGCGGAACACTGAAGCTTTCTTT
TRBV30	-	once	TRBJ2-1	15	CAWSVPLASFNEQFF	TGTGCCTGGAGTGTACCCCTAGCTAGCTTCAATGAGCAGTTCTTC
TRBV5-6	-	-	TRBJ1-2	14	CASSLRGVNYGYTF	TGTGCCAGCAGCTTGCGCGGGGTTAACTATGGCTACACCTTC